This T cell receptor beta chain was profiled in a study of T cell responses to AZD1222 COVID-19 vaccine. Study-wide findings and caveats: Among vaccine-associated CD4 TCRs, coverage spanned spike, with dominance at 160-218 and 743-854. Two AZD1222 administrations were followed by greater Spike-specific TCR breadth and depth. Only five to seven AZD1222 recipients were seropositive at baseline.

With respect to this clone: Its antigen is undetermined.

Researchers grouped second doses given at about 4 or about 12 weeks into one pool. TCRdb keeps only in-frame clones here, not all; method: immunoSEQ multiplex PCR. The sample includes about 120,000 clones, roughly 91% of them seen just once. The CDR3 has 14 amino acids. V was pared by 6 bases and J by 0 bases, with 11 bases between. Germline V gene sequence: CDR1 MNHEY, CDR2 SVGAGI. The sequencing used peripheral blood, collected 28 days after the second AZD1222 dose. The sequence was obtained from an adult who received the AZD1222 COVID-19 vaccine. The chain is built from TRBV6-5 and TRBJ1-1; D may be TRBD1 (5 bases). The CDR3 DNA reads TGTGCCAGCAGCCAGGACACTTTGAACACTGAAGCTTTCTTT. Translating gives CASSQDTLNTEAFF.